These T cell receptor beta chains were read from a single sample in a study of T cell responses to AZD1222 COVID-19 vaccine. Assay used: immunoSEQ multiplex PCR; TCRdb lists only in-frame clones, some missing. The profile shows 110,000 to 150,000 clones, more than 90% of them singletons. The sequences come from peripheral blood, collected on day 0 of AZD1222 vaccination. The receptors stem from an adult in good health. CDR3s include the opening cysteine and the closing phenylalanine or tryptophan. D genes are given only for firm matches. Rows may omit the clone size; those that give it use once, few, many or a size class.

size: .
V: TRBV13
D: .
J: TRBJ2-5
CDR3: CASSLGIQETQYF
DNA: TGTGCCAGCAGCTTAGGGATCCAAGAGACCCAGTACTTC

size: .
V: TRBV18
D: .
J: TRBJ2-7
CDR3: CASSPQTREQGEQYF
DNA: TGTGCCAGCTCACCCCAAACTAGGGAGCAGGGGGAGCAGTACTTC

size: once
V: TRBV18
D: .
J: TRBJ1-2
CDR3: CASSHGEEFGYTF
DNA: TGTGCCAGCTCCCATGGGGAGGAGTTTGGCTACACCTTC

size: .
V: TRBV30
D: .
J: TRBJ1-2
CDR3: CAWASPGYGYTF
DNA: TGTGCCTGGGCTTCCCCGGGCTATGGCTACACCTTC

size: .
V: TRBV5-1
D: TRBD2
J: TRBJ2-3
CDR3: CASSPVAGGSTDTQYF
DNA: TGCGCCAGCAGCCCCGTAGCGGGAGGGAGCACAGATACGCAGTATTTT

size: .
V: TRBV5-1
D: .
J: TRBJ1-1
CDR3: CASSLGINTEAFF
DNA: TGCGCCAGCAGCTTGGGGATTAACACTGAAGCTTTCTTT

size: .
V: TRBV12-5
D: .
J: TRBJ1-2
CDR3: CASGPFRAGVHGYTF
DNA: TGTGCTAGTGGTCCCTTTAGAGCAGGGGTACATGGCTACACCTTC

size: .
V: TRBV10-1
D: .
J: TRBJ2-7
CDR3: CASSERIVGPYEQYF
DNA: TGCGCCAGCAGTGAGAGGATAGTGGGGCCCTACGAGCAGTACTTC

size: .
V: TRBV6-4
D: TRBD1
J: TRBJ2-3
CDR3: CASSEGQRSTDTQYF
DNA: TGTGCCAGCAGTGAGGGACAGCGTAGCACAGATACGCAGTATTTT

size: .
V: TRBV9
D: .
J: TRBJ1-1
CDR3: CASSATGGRSTEAFF
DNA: TGTGCCAGCAGCGCGACGGGGGGTCGGAGCACTGAAGCTTTCTTT

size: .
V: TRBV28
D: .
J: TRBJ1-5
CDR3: CASSFLGNQPQHF
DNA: TGTGCCAGCAGTTTCTTGGGAAATCAGCCCCAGCATTTT

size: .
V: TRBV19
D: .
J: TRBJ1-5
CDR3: CASSINRNQPQHF
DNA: TGTGCCAGTAGTATAAACAGAAATCAGCCCCAGCATTTT

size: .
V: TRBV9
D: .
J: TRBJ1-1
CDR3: CASSVDVGTMNTEAFF
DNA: TGTGCCAGCAGCGTAGATGTCGGGACTATGAACACTGAAGCTTTCTTT

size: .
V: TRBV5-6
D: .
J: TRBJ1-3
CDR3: CASSPGPPGFRSGNTIYF
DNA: TGTGCCAGCAGCCCCGGGCCCCCTGGGTTCCGCTCTGGAAACACCATATATTTT

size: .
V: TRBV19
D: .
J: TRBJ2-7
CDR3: CASSIGQGPIYEQYF
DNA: TGTGCCAGTAGTATCGGGCAGGGCCCAATCTACGAGCAGTACTTC

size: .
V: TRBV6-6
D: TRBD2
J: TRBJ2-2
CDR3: CASSRPGLQNTGELFF
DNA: TGTGCCAGCAGTCGACCGGGACTACAAAACACCGGGGAGCTGTTTTTT

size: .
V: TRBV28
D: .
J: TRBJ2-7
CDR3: CASSQDRPEQYF
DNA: TGTGCCAGCAGTCAGGACAGACCCGAGCAGTACTTC

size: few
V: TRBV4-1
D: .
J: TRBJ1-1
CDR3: CASSPFAAEKAFF
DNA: TGCGCCAGCAGCCCCTTCGCGGCCGAGAAAGCTTTCTTT

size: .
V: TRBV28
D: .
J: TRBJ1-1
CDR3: CASSLIGSGTEAFF
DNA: TGTGCCAGCAGTTTAATAGGGTCGGGGACTGAAGCTTTCTTT

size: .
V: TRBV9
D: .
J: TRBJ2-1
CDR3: CASSVGGFNEQFF
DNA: TGTGCCAGCAGCGTAGGAGGATTCAATGAGCAGTTCTTC

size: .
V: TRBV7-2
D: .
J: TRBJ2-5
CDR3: CASSLRPYPETQYF
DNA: TGTGCCAGCAGCCTTCGGCCCTACCCGGAGACCCAGTACTTC

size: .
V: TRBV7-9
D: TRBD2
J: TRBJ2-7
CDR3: CASRSGTSGSRNEQYF
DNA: TGTGCCAGCAGATCCGGGACTAGCGGGAGTAGGAACGAGCAGTACTTC

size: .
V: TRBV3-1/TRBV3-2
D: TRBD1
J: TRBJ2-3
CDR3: CASSYWDRRLTDTQYF
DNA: TGTGCCAGCAGCTACTGGGACAGGCGCCTCACAGATACGCAGTATTTT

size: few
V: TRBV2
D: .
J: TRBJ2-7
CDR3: CASTSRGYEQYF
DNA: TGTGCCAGCACGAGCCGGGGCTACGAGCAGTACTTC

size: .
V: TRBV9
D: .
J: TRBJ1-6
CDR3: CASSRHEGGSPLHF
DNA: TGTGCCAGCAGCCGCCATGAGGGGGGGTCACCCCTCCACTTT

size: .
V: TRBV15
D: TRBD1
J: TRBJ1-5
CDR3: CATSSGTGGTLPQHF
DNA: TGTGCCACCAGCAGCGGGACAGGGGGGACGCTGCCCCAGCATTTT

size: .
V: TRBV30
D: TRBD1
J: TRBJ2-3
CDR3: CAWSVGTGVADTQYF
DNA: TGTGCCTGGAGTGTGGGGACAGGGGTGGCAGATACGCAGTATTTT

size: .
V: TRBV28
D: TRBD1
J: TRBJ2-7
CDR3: CASSFWDRGYEQYF
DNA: TGTGCCAGCAGTTTCTGGGACAGGGGGTACGAGCAGTACTTC

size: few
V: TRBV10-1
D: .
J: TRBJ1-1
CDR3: CASARGRGDTEAFF
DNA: TGCGCCAGCGCCCGGGGAAGGGGGGACACTGAAGCTTTCTTT

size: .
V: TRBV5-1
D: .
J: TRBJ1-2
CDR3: CASSGDPTNYGYTF
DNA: TGCGCCAGCAGCGGGGACCCAACTAACTATGGCTACACCTTC

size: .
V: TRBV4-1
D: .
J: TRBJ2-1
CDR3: CASSQVLGDNEQFF
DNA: TGCGCCAGCAGCCAAGTATTAGGGGACAATGAGCAGTTCTTC

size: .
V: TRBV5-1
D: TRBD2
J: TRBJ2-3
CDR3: CASSLFTGPFTGLAGVNTDTQYF
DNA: TGCGCCAGCAGCTTATTCACGGGACCCTTCACGGGACTAGCGGGAGTTAACACAGATACGCAGTATTTT